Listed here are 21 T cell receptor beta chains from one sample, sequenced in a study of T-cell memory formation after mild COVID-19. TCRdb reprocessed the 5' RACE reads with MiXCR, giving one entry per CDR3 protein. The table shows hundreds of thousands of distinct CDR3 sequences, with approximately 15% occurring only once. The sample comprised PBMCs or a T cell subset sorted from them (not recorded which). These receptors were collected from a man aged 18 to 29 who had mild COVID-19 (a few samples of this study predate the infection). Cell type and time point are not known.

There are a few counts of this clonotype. The CDR3 DNA reads as TGTGCCAGCAGCCTTGGACAGGGGGCGCACCCGAACACCGGGGAGCTGTTTTTT. This codes for CASSLGQGAHPNTGELFF. The chain employs TRBV11-2 and TRBJ2-2; TRBD1 aligns across 11 bases. Germline assignment: CDR1 SGHAT and CDR2 FQNNGV. V was clipped by 5 bases and J by 0 bases; unmatched bases: 8. The CDR3 is 18 residues long.

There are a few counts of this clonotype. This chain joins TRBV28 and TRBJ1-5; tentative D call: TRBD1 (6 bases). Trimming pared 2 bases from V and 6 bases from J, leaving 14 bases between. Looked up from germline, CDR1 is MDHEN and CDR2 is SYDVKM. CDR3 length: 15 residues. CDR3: CASSLGSGGRQPQHF. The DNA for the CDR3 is TGTGCCAGCAGTTTAGGTTCGGGGGGCCGTCAGCCCCAGCATTTT.

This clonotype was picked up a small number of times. As DNA, the CDR3 is TGCGCCAGCAGCTCGGGGGGTATGGAGACCCAGTACTTC. This codes for CASSSGGMETQYF. The gene calls are TRBV5-1 and TRBJ2-5; TRBD2 matches 7 bases. CDR3 length equals 13 residues. The ends lost 3 bases at V and 5 bases at J; junction bases unmatched: 4. The germline gives CDR1 SGHRS, CDR2 YFSETQ.

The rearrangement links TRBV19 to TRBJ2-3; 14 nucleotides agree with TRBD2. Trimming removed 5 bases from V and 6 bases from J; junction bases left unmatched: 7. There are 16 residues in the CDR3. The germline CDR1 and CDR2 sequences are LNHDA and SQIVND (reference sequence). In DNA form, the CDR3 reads TGTGCCAGTAGTGCCAGACTAGCGGGGGGGCCTGATACGCAGTATTTT. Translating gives CASSARLAGGPDTQYF.

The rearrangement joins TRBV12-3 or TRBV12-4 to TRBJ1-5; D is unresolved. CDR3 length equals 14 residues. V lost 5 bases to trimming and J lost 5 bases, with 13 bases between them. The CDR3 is CASSTHSKDQPQHF. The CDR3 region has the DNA TGTGCCAGCAGTACCCATTCGAAGGATCAGCCCCAGCATTTT.

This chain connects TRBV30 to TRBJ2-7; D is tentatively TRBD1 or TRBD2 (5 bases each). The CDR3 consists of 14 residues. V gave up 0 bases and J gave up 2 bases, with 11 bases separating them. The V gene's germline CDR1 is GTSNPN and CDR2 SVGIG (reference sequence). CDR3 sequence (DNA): TGTGCCTGGAGTGTCAGGCAGGGAGCCTACGAGCAGTACTTC. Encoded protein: CAWSVRQGAYEQYF.

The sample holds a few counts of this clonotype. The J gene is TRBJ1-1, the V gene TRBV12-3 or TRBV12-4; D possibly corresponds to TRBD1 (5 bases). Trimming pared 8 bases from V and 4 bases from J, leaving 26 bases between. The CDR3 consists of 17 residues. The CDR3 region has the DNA TGTGCCAGCCTGCCTTTGGGCACCCGATTAGGGGTCACTGAAGCTTTCTTT. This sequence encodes CASLPLGTRLGVTEAFF.

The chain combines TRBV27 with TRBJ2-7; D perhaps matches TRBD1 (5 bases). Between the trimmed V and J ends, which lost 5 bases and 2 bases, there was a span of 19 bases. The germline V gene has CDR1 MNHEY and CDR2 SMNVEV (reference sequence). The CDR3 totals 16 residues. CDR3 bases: TGTGCCAGCAGTCAGATTCGTAGGGGTAGGCCCTACGAGCAGTACTTC. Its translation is CASSQIRRGRPYEQYF.

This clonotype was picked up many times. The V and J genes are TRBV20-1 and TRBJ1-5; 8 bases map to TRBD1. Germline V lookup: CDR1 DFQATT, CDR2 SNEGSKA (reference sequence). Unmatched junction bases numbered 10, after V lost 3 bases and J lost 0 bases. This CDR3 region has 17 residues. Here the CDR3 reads CSASPGTGKYSNQPQHF. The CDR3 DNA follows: TGCAGTGCTAGCCCCGGGACAGGAAAATATAGCAATCAGCCCCAGCATTTT.

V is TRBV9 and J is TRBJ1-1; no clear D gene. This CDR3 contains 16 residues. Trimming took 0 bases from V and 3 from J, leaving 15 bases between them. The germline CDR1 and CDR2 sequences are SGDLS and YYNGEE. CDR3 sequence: CASSVGPSARYTEAFF. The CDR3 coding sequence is TGTGCCAGCAGCGTAGGCCCTTCCGCCAGGTACACTGAAGCTTTCTTT.

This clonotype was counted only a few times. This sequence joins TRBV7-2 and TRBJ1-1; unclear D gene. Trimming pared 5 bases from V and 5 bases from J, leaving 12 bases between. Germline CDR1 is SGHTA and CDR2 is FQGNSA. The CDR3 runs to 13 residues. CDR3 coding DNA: TGTGCCAGCAGCCCGTACTTGGCGACTGAAGCTTTCTTT. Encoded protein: CASSPYLATEAFF. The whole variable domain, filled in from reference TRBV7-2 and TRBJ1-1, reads GAGVSQSPSNKVTEKGKDVELRCDPISGHTALYWYRQSLGQGLEFLIYFQGNSAPDKSGLPSDRFSAERTGGSVSTLTIQRTQQEDSAVYLCASSPYLATEAFFGQGTRLTVV.

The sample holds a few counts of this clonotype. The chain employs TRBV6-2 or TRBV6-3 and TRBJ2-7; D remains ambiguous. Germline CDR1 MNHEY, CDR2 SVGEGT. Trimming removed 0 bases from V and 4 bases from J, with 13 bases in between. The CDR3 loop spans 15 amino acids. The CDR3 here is CASSYSDSSGYEQYV. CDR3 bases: TGTGCCAGCAGTTACTCTGACTCCTCGGGTTACGAGCAGTACGTC.

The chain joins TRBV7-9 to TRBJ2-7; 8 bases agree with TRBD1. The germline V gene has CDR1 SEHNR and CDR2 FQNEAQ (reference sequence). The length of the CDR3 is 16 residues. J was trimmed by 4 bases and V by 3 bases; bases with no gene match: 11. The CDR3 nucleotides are TGTGCCAGCAGCTTCCCAACCGGGACAGGAAAGTACGAGCAGTACTTC. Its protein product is CASSFPTGTGKYEQYF.

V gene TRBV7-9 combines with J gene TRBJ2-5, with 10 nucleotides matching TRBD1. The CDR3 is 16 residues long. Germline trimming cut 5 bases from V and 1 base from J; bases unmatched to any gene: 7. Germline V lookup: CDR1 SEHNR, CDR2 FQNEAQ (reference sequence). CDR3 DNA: TGTGCCAGCAGCCGCCGGGACAGGGGTTCCCAAGAGACCCAGTACTTC. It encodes CASSRRDRGSQETQYF. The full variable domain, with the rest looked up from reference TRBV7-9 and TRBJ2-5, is DTGVSQNPRHKITKRGQNVTFRCDPISEHNRLYWYRQTLGQGPEFLTYFQNEAQLEKSRLLSDRFSAERPKGSFSTLEIQRTEQGDSAMYLCASSRRDRGSQETQYFGPGTRLLVL.

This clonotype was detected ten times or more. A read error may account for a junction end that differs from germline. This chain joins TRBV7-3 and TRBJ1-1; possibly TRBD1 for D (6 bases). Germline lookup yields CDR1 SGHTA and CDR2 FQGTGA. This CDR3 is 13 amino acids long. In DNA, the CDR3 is TGCGCCAGCAGCTTGACAGGGAACACTGAAGCTTTCTTT. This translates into CASSLTGNTEAFF.

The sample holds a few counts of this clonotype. CDR3: CASRGLAGGYQETQYF. Here the CDR3 DNA reads TGCGCCAGCAGGGGCCTAGCGGGGGGGTACCAAGAGACCCAGTACTTC. The V gene is TRBV10-2, the J gene TRBJ2-5; TRBD2 aligns across 12 bases. Germline CDR1 and CDR2: WSHSY and SAAADI. V gave up 6 bases and J gave up 0 bases; unmatched junction bases: 5. The CDR3 sequence is 16 residues long.

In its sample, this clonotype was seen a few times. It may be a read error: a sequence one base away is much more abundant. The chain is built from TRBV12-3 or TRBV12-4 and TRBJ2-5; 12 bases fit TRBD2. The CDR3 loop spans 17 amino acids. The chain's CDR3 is CASSPTSGGPGVETQHF. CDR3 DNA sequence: TGTGCCAGCAGCCCGACTAGCGGGGGCCCGGGGGTAGAGACCCAGCACTTC.

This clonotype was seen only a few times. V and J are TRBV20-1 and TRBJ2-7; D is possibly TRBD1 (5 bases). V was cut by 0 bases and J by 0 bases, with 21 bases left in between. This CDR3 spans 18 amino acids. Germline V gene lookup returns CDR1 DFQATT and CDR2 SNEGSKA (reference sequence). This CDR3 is CSARDRPRAGRSSYEQYF. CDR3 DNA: TGCAGTGCTAGAGATAGGCCCAGGGCAGGCCGAAGCTCCTACGAGCAGTACTTC.

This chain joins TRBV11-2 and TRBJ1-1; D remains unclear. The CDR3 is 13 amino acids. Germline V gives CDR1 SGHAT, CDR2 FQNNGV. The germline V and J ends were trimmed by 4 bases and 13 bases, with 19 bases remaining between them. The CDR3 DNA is TGTGCCAGCAGCTCCAACACCCGCCCCTTGGATTTCTTT. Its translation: CASSSNTRPLDFF. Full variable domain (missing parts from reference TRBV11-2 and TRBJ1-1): EAGVAQSPRYKIIEKRQSVAFWCNPISGHATLYWYQQILGQGPKLLIQFQNNGVVDDSQLPKDRFSAERLKGVDSTLKIQPAKLEDSAVYLCASSSNTRPLDFFGQGTRLTVV.

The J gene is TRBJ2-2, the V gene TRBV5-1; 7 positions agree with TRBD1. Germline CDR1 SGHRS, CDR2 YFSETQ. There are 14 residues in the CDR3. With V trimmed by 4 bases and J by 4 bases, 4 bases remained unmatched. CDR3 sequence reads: CASSRGQLTGELFF. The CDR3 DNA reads TGCGCCAGCAGCCGGGGACAGCTCACCGGGGAGCTGTTTTTT.

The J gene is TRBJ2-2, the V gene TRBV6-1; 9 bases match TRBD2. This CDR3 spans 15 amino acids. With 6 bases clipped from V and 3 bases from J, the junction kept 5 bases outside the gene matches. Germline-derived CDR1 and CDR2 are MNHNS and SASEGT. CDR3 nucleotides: TGTGCCAGCAGGCATAGCGGGAGAGACACCGGGGAGCTGTTTTTT. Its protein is CASRHSGRDTGELFF.